This entry concerns a single T cell receptor beta chain. This table comes from immunoSEQ multiplex PCR, and its TCRdb copy is limited to in-frame clones, with some not included. The sample records 150,000 to 250,000 clones, 85% to 95% being singletons. This sample is part of a study of T cell responses to AZD1222 COVID-19 vaccine. The CDR3 has 15 residues. Per the germline V gene, CDR1 is ENHRY and CDR2 is SYGVKD. Trimming stripped 8 bases from V and 4 bases from J, with 18 bases between. This receptor was obtained from an adult who received the AZD1222 COVID-19 vaccine. This specimen consisted of peripheral blood, obtained 28 days after the second AZD1222 dose. The chain combines TRBV10-3 with TRBJ1-5; D is ambiguous. In nucleotides, the CDR3 is TGTGCCATCGGGTCGGGTCCCTTATTGAATCAGCCCCAGCATTTT. It is translated as CAIGSGPLLNQPQHF.